The 10 T cell receptor beta chains presented below share a single source sample, sequenced in a study of identical twins. TCRdb ran MiXCR on the 5' RACE reads and lists one entry per CDR3 protein. The sample carries approximately 590,000 distinct CDR3 sequences, more than 9% recorded once. The data also belong to a second study, concerning yellow fever vaccine responses in identical twins.

Sequenced material: PBMCs. These receptors were obtained from a woman between 18 and 30 years old in good health.

V is TRBV29-1 and J is TRBJ2-1; D possibly corresponds to TRBD1 (5 bases). V lost 6 bases, J lost 0 bases, and 15 bases lay in between. The CDR3 runs 15 residues. The V gene's germline CDR1 is SQVTM and CDR2 ANQGSEA. The CDR3 reads CSVPQGISSYNEQFF. The CDR3 coding sequence is TGCAGCGTACCTCAGGGAATCAGCTCCTACAATGAGCAGTTCTTC.

This clonotype has a count of ten or more. The rearrangement joins TRBV7-9 to TRBJ2-3; D is unclear. The CDR3 has 13 amino acids. Germline CDR1 is SEHNR and CDR2 is FQNEAQ (reference sequence). Deletions cut 4 bases from V and 4 bases from J, with 9 bases between. In DNA form, the CDR3 reads TGTGCCAGCAGCTCATGGATGGCAGATACGCAGTATTTT. Amino acid sequence: CASSSWMADTQYF.

CDR3 sequence (DNA): TGCGCCAGCAGTGTAGACGGGTTCAGGAACGAGCAGTACTTC. This translates into CASSVDGFRNEQYF. This sequence joins TRBV5-1 and TRBJ2-7; D not resolved. V dropped 5 bases and J dropped 5 bases, with 17 bases sitting between them. The CDR3 has 14 residues. CDR1 and CDR2 from the germline V gene are SGHRS and YFSETQ.

This clonotype was detected ten times or more. The gene calls are TRBV28 and TRBJ1-1, with D tentatively TRBD1 (5 bases). Germline-derived CDR1 and CDR2 are MDHEN and SYDVKM. The CDR3 extends over 14 amino acids. Trimming left V 5 bases short and J 3 bases short, with 13 bases between. The CDR3 DNA reads TGTGCCAGCAGTCCCACGGGACTCTACACTGAAGCTTTCTTT. Its protein product is CASSPTGLYTEAFF.

The chain joins TRBV10-1 to TRBJ2-7, with D uncertain. The V and J ends lost 4 bases and 5 bases respectively, with 12 bases between them. The CDR3 has 13 residues. In germline, CDR1 is WNHNN, CDR2 SYGVQD (reference sequence). The CDR3 here is CASSGPLGHEQYF. The CDR3, as DNA: TGCGCCAGCAGTGGACCCCTCGGCCACGAGCAGTACTTC.

This clonotype has only a few counts. This sequence joins TRBV3-1 and TRBJ2-1; tentatively, D is TRBD2 (6 bases). V lost 5 bases and J 2 bases, leaving 10 bases between the germline ends. CDR1 and CDR2 from the germline V gene are LGHDT and YNNKEL (reference sequence). There are 14 residues in the CDR3. The CDR3 DNA is TGTGCCAGCAGCGAAACTAGCACCTACAATGAGCAGTTCTTC. Its protein is CASSETSTYNEQFF.

At least ten counts were recorded for this clonotype. This chain uses TRBV4-2 with TRBJ2-2; no clear D gene. Between the trimmed V and J ends, which lost 0 bases and 5 bases, there was a span of 7 bases. Germline V gives CDR1 LGHNA, CDR2 YNFKEQ. The CDR3 covers 14 residues. CDR3 sequence reads: CASSQELKTGELFF. DNA of the CDR3: TGTGCCAGCAGCCAAGAGTTGAAGACCGGGGAGCTGTTTTTT.

This clonotype was found a few times. V and J are TRBV5-1 and TRBJ2-2; either TRBD1 or TRBD2 may supply D (5 bases each). Trimming removed 1 base from V and 1 base from J, with 11 bases in between. CDR3 size: 16 residues. From germline, CDR1 is SGHRS and CDR2 YFSETQ. This CDR3 is CASSLYGTQNTGELFF. The CDR3 bases are TGCGCCAGCAGCTTGTATGGGACCCAGAACACCGGGGAGCTGTTTTTT.

The chain uses TRBV15 and TRBJ2-3, with 10 bases lining up with TRBD1. Germline trimming cut 2 bases from V and 3 bases from J; bases unmatched to any gene: 5. The CDR3 has 16 residues. Germline V CDR1 and CDR2: LNHNV, YYDKDF (reference sequence). The CDR3 nucleotides read TGTGCCACCAGCAGAACCCGGACAGGGGGTACAGATACGCAGTATTTT. Translation gives CATSRTRTGGTDTQYF.

This clonotype has just a few counts. This rearrangement joins TRBV7-9 to TRBJ1-5; 12 nucleotides line up with TRBD1. The CDR3 totals 15 residues. Germline lookup yields CDR1 SEHNR and CDR2 FQNEAQ (reference sequence). V lost 6 bases, J lost 8 bases, and 8 bases stayed unmatched. DNA for the CDR3: TGTGCCAGCAGTCCGGGACAGGGGGCTTCGGAGCCCCAGCATTTT. It is translated as CASSPGQGASEPQHF.